This T cell receptor beta chain was obtained from a study of shared clonotypes between healthy human individuals. Overall study: Each donor contributed plates that comprised three CD4 naive, three CD4 memory, two CD8 naive and one CD8 memory.

Study-wide results and limits: Generation probabilities were higher for clonotypes shared across all four sorted-subset donors than for unshared ones. Larger estimated richness was generally seen in naive subsets than in memory subsets.

Naive CD8 populations comprised CD45RO-negative cells positively selected for CCR7, excluding terminally differentiated effector memory CD45RA+ cells. Nashville, Tennessee was home to all donors, each a Caucasian adult. The length of the CDR3 is 18 residues. V gave up 5 bases and J gave up 3 bases, with 26 bases separating them. Germline V gene data show CDR1 as SGHTA and CDR2 as FQGTGA. Measured with immunoSEQ multiplex PCR; TCRdb has only the in-frame clones, and not every one. The sample holds about 2,100,000 clones, approximately 94% seen once. In the case of this clone: Its target is not known.

The sample taken for sequencing was naive CD8+ T cells from PBMCs. The TCR comes from a man aged 18 to 29 in good health. Some clones in this sample may be carry-over from other donors' samples. The rearrangement uses TRBV7-3 and TRBJ2-7; D tentatively fits TRBD1 or TRBD2 (6 bases each). CDR3 DNA sequence: TGTGCCAGCAGCCCAAACCGAATTACGGAAAGGGGGGACTACGAGCAGTACTTC. This codes for CASSPNRITERGDYEQYF.